The clone carrying this TCR beta chain is judged medium-sized. The antigen remains undetermined. Regarding time point: sample taken at primary tumor resection. Just over 70 TRACERx patients with early, untreated non-small cell lung cancer donated samples. No cell sorting; template was whole RNA from tumor, lung tissue or PBMC. The CDR3 is 16 residues long. Trimming removed 1 base from V and 5 bases from J; junction bases left unmatched: 8. Looked up from germline, CDR1 is SGHRS and CDR2 is YFSETQ. The data belong to a study of spatial heterogeneity in lung cancer. Study-wide context: Within raw reads, each unique TCR and UMI combination appeared on average more than ten times.

TCRdb itself ran the 5' RACE reads through MiXCR, one entry per CDR3 protein. The sample holds about 3,100 distinct CDR3 sequences, 10% to 12% seen once. Overall study results and limits: Counts that tracked tumor mutation counts were those of expanded intratumoral alpha and beta TCRs.

This receptor was obtained from a male donor with early-stage non-small cell lung cancer. The chain has TRBV5-1 and TRBJ2-3, with 9 bases that match TRBD2. The sample consisted of lung tumor tissue, taken at surgery. The DNA of the CDR3 is TGCGCCAGCAGCTTGCAGCCTAGCGGGAACGTAGATACGCAGTATTTT. Translating gives CASSLQPSGNVDTQYF.